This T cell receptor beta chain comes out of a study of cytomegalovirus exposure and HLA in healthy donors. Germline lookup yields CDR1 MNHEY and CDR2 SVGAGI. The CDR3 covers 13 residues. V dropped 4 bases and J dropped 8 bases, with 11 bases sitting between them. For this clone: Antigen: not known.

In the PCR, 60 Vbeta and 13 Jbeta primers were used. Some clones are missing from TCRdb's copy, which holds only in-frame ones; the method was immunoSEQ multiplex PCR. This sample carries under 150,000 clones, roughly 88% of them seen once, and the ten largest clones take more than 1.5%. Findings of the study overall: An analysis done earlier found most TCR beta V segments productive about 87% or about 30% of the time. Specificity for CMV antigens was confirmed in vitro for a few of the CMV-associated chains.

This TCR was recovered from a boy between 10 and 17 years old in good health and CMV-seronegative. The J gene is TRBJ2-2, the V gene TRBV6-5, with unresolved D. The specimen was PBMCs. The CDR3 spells CASSLSVAGELFF. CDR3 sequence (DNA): TGTGCCAGCAGTTTAAGTGTCGCGGGGGAGCTGTTTTTT.